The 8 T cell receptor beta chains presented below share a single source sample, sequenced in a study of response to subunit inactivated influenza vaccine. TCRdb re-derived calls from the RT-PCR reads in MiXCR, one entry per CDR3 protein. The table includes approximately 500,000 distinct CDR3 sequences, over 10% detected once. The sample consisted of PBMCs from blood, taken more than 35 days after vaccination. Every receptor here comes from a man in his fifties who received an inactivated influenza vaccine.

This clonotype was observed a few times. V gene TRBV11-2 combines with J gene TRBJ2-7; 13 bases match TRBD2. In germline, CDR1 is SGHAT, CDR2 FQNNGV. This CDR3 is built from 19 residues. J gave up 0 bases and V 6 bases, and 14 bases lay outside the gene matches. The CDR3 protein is CASRRTTSGRPGSSYEQYF. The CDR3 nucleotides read TGTGCCAGCAGACGTACGACTAGCGGGAGGCCCGGAAGCTCCTACGAGCAGTACTTC.

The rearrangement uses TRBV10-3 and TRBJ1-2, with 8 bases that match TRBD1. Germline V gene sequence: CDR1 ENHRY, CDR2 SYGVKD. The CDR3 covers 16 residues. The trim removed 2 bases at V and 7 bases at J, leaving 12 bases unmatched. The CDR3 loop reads CAISETGQGGGSGYTF. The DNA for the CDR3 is TGTGCCATCAGTGAGACTGGACAGGGCGGGGGTAGTGGCTACACCTTC.

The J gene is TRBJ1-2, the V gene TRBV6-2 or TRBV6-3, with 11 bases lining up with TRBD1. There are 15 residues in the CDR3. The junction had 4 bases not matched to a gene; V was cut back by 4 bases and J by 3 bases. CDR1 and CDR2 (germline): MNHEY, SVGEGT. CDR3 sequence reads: CASSSDRGRDYGYTF. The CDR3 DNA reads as TGTGCCAGCAGTTCGGACAGGGGGCGCGACTATGGCTACACCTTC.

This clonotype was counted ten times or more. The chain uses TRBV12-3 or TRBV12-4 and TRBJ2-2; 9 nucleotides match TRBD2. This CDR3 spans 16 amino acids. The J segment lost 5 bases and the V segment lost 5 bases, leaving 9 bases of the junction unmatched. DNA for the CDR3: TGTGCCAGCAGTAGAAGGCGGGGGGGCCGTACCGGGGAGCTGTTTTTT. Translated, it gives CASSRRRGGRTGELFF.

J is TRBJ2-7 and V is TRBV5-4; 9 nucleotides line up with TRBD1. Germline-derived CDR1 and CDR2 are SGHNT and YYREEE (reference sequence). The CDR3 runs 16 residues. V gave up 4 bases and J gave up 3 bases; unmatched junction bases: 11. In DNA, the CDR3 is TGTGCCAGCAGCCGTAACAGGGGGCGCGGATTCTACGAGCAGTACTTC. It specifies CASSRNRGRGFYEQYF.

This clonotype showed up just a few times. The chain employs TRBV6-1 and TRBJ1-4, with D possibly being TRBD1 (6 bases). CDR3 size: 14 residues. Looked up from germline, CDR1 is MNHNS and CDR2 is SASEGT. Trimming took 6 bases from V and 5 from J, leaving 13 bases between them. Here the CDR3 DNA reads TGTGCCAGCAGCCGCGGACAGCGGAATGAAAAACTGTTTTTT. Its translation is CASSRGQRNEKLFF.

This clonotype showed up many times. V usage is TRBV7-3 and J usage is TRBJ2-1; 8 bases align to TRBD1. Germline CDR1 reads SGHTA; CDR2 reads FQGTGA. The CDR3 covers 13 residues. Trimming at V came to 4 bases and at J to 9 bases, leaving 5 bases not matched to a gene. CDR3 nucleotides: TGTGCCAGCAGCTCAATACAGGGGGTTGAGCAGTTCTTC. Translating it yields CASSSIQGVEQFF. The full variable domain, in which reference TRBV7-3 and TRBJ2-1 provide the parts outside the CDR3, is GAGVSQTPSNKVTEKGKYVELRCDPISGHTALYWYRQSLGQGPEFLIYFQGTGAADDSGLPNDRFFAVRPEGSVSTLKIQRTERGDSAVYLCASSSIQGVEQFFGPGTRLTVL.

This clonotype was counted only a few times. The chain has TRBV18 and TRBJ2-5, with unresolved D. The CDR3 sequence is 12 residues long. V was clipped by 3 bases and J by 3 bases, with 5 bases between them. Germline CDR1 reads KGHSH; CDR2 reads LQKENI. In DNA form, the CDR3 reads TGTGCCAGCTCACCGAATGAAGAGACCCAGTACTTC. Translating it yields CASSPNEETQYF.